This record looks at one T cell receptor (beta chain) sequence and its context. Some clones are missing from TCRdb's copy, which holds only in-frame ones; the method was immunoSEQ multiplex PCR. The sample lists 75,000 to 90,000 clones; roughly 93% were seen once. CDR1 is SNHLY, CDR2 FYNNEI, per germline. The CDR3 is made up of 17 amino acids. V shed 4 bases, J shed 6 bases, and the junction held 12 bases outside the gene matches. The data are from a study of technical replicates of blood from a handful of donors. Sequenced sample: T cells isolated from PBMCs. This chain connects TRBV2 to TRBJ1-4; 9 bases match TRBD1. This receptor was taken from a human donor in good health. The chain's CDR3 is CASSVRPPGQGDEKLFF. The DNA of the CDR3 is TGTGCCAGCAGTGTAAGACCTCCGGGACAGGGTGATGAAAAACTGTTTTTT.